This T cell receptor beta chain was found in a study of early T cells in non-severe SARS-CoV-2 infection. Study information: Bulk RNA isolated from unsorted whole blood underwent sequencing; chains were not paired.

This clonotype was seen repeatedly, ten times or more. TCRdb redid the calling of the 5' RACE reads with MiXCR, one entry per CDR3 protein. The profile shows 80,000 or so distinct CDR3 sequences, about 14% of them singletons. Sequenced input: whole blood. This TCR was sampled from an adult who was a healthcare worker with PCR-confirmed SARS-CoV-2 infection or an uninfected control (not recorded which).

This CDR3 is CATDNRQGNTEAFF. The CDR3 DNA sequence: TGTGCCACCGACAATCGGCAGGGGAACACTGAAGCTTTCTTT. The chain links TRBV6-1 to TRBJ1-1; possibly TRBD1 for D (5 bases). Trimming took 10 bases from V and 1 from J, leaving 16 bases between them. CDR3 length equals 14 residues. Per the germline V gene, CDR1 is MNHNS and CDR2 is SASEGT.